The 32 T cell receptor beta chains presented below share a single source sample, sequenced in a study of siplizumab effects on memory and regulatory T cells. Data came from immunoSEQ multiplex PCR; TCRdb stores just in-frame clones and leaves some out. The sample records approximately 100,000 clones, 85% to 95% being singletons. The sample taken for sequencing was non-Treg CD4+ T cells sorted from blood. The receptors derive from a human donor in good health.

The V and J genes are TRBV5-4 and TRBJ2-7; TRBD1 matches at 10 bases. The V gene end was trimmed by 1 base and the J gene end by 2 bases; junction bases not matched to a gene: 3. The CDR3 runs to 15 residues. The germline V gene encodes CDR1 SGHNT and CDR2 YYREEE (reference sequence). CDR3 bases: TGTGCCAGCAGCTTGCGGGGACAGGGGACCTACGAGCAGTACTTC. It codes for CASSLRGQGTYEQYF.

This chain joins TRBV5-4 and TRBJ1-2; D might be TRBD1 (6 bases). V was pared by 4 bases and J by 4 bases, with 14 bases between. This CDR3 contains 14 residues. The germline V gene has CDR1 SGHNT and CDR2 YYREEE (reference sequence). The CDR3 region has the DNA TGTGCCAGCAGCACCAAGGGGGTATCCTATGGCTACACCTTC. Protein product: CASSTKGVSYGYTF.

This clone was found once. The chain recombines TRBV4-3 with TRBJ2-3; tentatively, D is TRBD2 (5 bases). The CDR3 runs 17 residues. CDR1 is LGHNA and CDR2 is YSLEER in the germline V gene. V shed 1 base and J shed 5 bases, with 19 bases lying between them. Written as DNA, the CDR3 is TGCGCCAGCAGCCAAGGTCACTATCCGGGGTATATAGATACGCAGTATTTT. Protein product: CASSQGHYPGYIDTQYF.

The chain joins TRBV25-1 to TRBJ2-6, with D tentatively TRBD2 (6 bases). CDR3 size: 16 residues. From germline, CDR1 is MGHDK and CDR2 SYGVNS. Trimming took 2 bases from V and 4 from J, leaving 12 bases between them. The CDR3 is CASSEGGTLGANVLTF. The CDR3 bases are TGTGCCAGCAGTGAAGGTGGGACTCTCGGGGCCAACGTCCTGACTTTC.

The CDR3, as DNA: TGTGCCAGCAGCAGGGACACCAGCTCTGGAAACACCATATATTTT. This translates into CASSRDTSSGNTIYF. This chain uses TRBV5-5 with TRBJ1-3; weak D call: TRBD1 (6 bases). The CDR3 covers 15 residues. The V gene's germline CDR1 is SGHKS and CDR2 YYEKEE (reference sequence). The ends were cut back, 4 bases at V and 0 bases at J, with 11 bases in the middle.

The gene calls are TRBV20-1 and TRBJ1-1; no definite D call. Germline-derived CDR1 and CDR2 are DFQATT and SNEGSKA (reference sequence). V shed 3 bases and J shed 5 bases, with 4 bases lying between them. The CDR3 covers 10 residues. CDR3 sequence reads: CSARNTEAFF. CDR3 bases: TGCAGTGCTAGGAATACTGAAGCTTTCTTT.

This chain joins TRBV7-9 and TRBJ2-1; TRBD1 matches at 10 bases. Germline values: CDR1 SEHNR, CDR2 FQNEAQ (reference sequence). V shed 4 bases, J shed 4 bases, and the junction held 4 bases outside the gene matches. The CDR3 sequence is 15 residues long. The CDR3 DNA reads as TGTGCCAGCAGCTCCGGGACAGGGGATTACAATGAGCAGTTCTTC. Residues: CASSSGTGDYNEQFF. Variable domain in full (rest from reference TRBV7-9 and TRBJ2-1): DTGVSQNPRHKITKRGQNVTFRCDPISEHNRLYWYRQTLGQGPEFLTYFQNEAQLEKSRLLSDRFSAERPKGSFSTLEIQRTEQGDSAMYLCASSSGTGDYNEQFFGPGTRLTVL.

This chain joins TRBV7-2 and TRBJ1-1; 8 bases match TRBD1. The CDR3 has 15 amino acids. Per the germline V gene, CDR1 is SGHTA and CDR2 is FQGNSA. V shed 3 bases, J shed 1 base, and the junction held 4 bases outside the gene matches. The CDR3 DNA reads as TGTGCCAGCAGCTTGAGACAGGGGTCGAACACTGAAGCTTTCTTT. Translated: CASSLRQGSNTEAFF.

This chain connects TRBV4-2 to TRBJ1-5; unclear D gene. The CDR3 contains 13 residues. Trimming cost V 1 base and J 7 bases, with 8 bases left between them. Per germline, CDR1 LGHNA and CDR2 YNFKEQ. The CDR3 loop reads CASSQAIEQPQHF. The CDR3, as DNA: TGTGCCAGCAGCCAAGCAATCGAACAGCCCCAGCATTTT.

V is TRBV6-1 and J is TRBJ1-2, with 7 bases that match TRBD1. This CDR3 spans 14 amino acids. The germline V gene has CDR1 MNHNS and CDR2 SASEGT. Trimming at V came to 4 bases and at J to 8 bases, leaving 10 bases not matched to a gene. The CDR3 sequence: CASSAGDRAGGYTF. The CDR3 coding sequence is TGTGCCAGCAGTGCCGGAGACAGGGCCGGGGGCTACACCTTC.

CDR3 residues: CASSVVYNEQFF. The CDR3, as DNA: TGTGCCAGCAGCGTAGTGTACAATGAGCAGTTCTTC. The chain combines TRBV9 with TRBJ2-1, with D unclear. This CDR3 spans 12 amino acids. Trimming took 0 bases from V and 4 from J, leaving 2 bases between them. CDR1 SGDLS and CDR2 YYNGEE come from the germline V gene.

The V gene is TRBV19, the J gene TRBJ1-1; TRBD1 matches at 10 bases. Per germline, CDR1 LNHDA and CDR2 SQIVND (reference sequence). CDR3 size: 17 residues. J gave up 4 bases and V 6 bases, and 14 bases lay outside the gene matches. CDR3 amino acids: CASSKRDRGRWITEAFF. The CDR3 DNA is TGTGCCAGTAGCAAACGGGACAGGGGTAGGTGGATCACTGAAGCTTTCTTT.

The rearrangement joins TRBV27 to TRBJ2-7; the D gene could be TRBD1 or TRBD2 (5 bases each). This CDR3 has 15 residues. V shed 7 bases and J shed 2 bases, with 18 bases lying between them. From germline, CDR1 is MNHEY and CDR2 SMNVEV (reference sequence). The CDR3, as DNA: TGTGCCAGCACCCCCGGGGCCGAGTTTCCCTACGAGCAGTACTTC. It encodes CASTPGAEFPYEQYF.

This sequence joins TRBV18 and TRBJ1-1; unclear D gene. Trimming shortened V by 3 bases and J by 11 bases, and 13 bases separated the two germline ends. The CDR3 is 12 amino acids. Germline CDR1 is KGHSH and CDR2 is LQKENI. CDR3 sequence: CASSPRTERAFF. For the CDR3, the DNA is TGTGCCAGCTCACCCCGGACCGAGAGGGCTTTCTTT.

CDR3 nucleotides: TGCGCCAGCAGCTCACAGCTTACTGGAAACACCATATATTTT. Protein: CASSSQLTGNTIYF. The gene calls are TRBV5-1 and TRBJ1-3; D gene ambiguous. CDR1 and CDR2 from the germline V gene are SGHRS and YFSETQ. This CDR3 is built from 14 residues. V lost 3 bases and J lost 2, with 9 bases in between.

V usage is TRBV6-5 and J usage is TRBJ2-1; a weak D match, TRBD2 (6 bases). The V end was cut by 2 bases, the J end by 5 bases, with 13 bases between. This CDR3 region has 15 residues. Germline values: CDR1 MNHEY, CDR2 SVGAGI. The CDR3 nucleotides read TGTGCCAGCAGTTACGGTTCGGGGGTGCACAATGAGCAGTTCTTC. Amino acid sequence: CASSYGSGVHNEQFF.

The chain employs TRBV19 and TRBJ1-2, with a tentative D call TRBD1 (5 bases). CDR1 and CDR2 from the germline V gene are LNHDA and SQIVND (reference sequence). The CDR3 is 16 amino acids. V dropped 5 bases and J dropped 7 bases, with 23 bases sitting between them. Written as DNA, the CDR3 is TGTGCCAGTAGTCCTCATTTGGGGCCCTATGGTTCTGGCTACACCTTC. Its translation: CASSPHLGPYGSGYTF.

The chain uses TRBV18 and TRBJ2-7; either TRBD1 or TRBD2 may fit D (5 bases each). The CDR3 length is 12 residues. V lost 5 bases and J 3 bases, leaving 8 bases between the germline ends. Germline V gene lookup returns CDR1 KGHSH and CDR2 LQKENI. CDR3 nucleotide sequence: TGTGCCAGCTCAGGGGACGGCTACGAGCAGTACTTC. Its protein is CASSGDGYEQYF.

The CDR3 is CATSRDLRAAEHYEQYF. CDR3 in DNA: TGTGCCACCAGCAGAGATCTTAGGGCGGCAGAACACTACGAGCAGTACTTC. The chain is built from TRBV15 and TRBJ2-7; unclear D gene. Per germline, CDR1 LNHNV and CDR2 YYDKDF (reference sequence). The CDR3 covers 17 residues. V lost 0 bases to trimming and J lost 3 bases, with 18 bases between them.

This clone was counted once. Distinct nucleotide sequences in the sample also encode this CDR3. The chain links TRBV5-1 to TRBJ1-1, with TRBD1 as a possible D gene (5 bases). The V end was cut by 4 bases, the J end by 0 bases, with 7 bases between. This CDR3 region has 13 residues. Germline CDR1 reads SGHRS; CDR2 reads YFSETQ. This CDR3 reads CASSLTVNTEAFF. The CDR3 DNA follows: TGCGCCAGCAGCCTGACAGTGAACACTGAAGCTTTCTTT.

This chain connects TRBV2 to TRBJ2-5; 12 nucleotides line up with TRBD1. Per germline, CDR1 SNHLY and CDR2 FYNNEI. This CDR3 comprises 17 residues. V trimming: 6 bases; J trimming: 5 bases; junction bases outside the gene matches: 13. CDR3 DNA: TGTGCCAGCAGAGCCGGGACAGGGGGCATTGATAAGGAGACCCAGTACTTC. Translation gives CASRAGTGGIDKETQYF.

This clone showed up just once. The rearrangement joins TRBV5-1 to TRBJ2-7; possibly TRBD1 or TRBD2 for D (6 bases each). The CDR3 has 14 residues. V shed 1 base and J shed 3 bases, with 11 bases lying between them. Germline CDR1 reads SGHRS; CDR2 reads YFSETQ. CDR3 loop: CASSLTGDNYEQYF. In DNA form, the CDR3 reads TGCGCCAGCAGCTTGACGGGGGACAACTACGAGCAGTACTTC.

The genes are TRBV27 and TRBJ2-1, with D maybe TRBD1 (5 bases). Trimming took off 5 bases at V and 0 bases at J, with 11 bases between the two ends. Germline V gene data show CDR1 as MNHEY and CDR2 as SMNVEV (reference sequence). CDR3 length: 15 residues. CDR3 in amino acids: CASSKGYSSYNEQFF. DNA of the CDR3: TGTGCCAGCAGTAAGGGGTACAGCTCCTACAATGAGCAGTTCTTC.

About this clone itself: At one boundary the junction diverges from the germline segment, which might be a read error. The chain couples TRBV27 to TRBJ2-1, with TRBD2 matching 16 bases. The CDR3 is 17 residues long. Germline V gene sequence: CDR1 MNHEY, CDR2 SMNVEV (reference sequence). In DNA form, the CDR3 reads TGTGCCAGCAGTTCCTTCCGGGGACTAGCGGGGGGGTTGAATTGGCTCTTC. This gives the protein CASSSFRGLAGGLNWLF.

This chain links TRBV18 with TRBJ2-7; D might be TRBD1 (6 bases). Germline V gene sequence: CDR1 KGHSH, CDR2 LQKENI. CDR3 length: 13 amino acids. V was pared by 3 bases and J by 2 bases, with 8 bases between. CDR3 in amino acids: CASSPGQPYEQYF. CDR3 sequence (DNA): TGTGCCAGCTCACCGGGACAACCCTACGAGCAGTACTTC.

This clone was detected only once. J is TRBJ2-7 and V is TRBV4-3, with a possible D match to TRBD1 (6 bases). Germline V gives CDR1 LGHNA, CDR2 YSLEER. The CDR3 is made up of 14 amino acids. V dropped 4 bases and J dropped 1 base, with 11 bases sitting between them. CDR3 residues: CASSLTDRSYEQYF. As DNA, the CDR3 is TGCGCCAGCAGCCTTACTGACAGGTCCTACGAGCAGTACTTC.

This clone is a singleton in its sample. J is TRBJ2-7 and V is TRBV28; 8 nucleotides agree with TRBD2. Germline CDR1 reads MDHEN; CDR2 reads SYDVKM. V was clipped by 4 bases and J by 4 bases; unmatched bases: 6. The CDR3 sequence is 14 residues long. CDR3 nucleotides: TGTGCCAGCAGTTCCACGGGGGGGGTTTACGAGCAGTACTTC. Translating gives CASSSTGGVYEQYF.

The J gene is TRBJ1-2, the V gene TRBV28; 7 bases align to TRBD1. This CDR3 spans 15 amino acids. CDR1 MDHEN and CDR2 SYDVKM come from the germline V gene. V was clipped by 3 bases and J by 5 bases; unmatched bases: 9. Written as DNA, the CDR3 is TGTGCCAGCAGTTTCCCCGGGACAGTAATATATGGCTACACCTTC. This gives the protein CASSFPGTVIYGYTF.

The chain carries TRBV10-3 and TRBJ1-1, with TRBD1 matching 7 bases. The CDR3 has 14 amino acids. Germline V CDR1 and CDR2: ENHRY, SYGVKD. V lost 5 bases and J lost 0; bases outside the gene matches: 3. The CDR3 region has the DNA TGTGCCATCAGTCCGGGACAGCTGAACACTGAAGCTTTCTTT. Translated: CAISPGQLNTEAFF.

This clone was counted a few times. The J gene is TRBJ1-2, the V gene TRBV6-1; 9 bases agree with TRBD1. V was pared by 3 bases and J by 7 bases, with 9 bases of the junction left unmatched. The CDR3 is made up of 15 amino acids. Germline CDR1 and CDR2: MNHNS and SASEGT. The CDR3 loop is CASSDSTGGEVGYTF. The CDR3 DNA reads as TGTGCCAGCAGTGACTCAACAGGGGGCGAAGTTGGCTACACCTTC.

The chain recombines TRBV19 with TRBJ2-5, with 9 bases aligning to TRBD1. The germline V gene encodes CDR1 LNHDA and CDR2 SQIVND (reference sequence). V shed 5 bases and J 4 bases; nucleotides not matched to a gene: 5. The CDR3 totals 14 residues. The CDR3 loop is CASSPLQGAETQYF. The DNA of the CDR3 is TGTGCCAGTAGTCCCCTACAGGGGGCAGAGACCCAGTACTTC.

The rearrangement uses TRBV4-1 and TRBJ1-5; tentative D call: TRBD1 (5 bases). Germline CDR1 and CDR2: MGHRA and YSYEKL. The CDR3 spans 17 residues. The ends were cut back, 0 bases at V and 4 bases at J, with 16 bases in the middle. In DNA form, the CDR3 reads TGCGCCAGCAGCCAAGACGGGCCAGGTTGGGGGAATCAGCCCCAGCATTTT. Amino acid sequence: CASSQDGPGWGNQPQHF.